One sample yielded the 8 T cell receptor beta chains listed below, sequenced in a study of regulatory T cells in long-lasting Graves disease. The sample's time point: persistent/refractory GD, antithyroid drugs over 5 years with positive TRAb. RNA from PBMCs was the source of the TCR library. Arm-PCR of CDR3 regions with iRepertoire HTBI primers generated TCR beta libraries. Using its own MiXCR run on the multiplex PCR reads, TCRdb lists one record per CDR3 protein. The table has over 350,000 distinct CDR3 sequences, less than 25% seen once; the top ten hold less than 25%. The sample consisted of peripheral blood mononuclear cells (PBMCs), taken when the disease was refractory, from a patient treated with antithyroid drugs. Every receptor here comes from a female donor with Graves disease.

This clonotype has a count of ten or more. J is TRBJ1-5 and V is TRBV19; TRBD1 matches 8 bases. CDR1 and CDR2 (germline): LNHDA, SQIVND (reference sequence). After removal of 6 bases from V and 6 bases from J, the junction contained 7 bases not matched to a gene. This CDR3 contains 14 residues. CDR3 loop: CASSPGQGTQPQHF. For the CDR3, the DNA is TGTGCCAGTAGCCCCGGACAGGGAACTCAGCCCCAGCATTTT.

The chain couples TRBV5-5 to TRBJ1-2, with D tentatively TRBD1 (5 bases). Germline CDR1 is SGHKS and CDR2 is YYEKEE (reference sequence). The CDR3 is 17 residues long. V lost 5 bases and J lost 6, with 26 bases in between. The CDR3 bases are TGTGCCAGCAGATCCCGGGCCATCACGCGGGGGGAGGATGGCTACACCTTC. As protein: CASRSRAITRGEDGYTF. Full variable domain (outside the CDR3, taken from reference TRBV5-5 and TRBJ1-2): DAGVTQSPTHLIKTRGQQVTLRCSPISGHKSVSWYQQVLGQGPQFIFQYYEKEERGRGNFPDRFSARQFPNYSSELNVNALLLGDSALYLCASRSRAITRGEDGYTFGSGTRLTVV.

This clonotype showed up just a few times. This chain connects TRBV5-6 to TRBJ2-6; D tentatively fits TRBD1 or TRBD2 (5 bases each). The germline V gene encodes CDR1 SGHDT and CDR2 YYEEEE. This CDR3 is 17 amino acids long. V lost 0 bases to trimming and J lost 1 base, with 11 bases between them. The CDR3 sequence is CASSLERGSSGANVLTF. The CDR3 coding sequence is TGTGCCAGCAGCTTGGAACGGGGCTCGTCTGGGGCCAACGTCCTGACTTTC.

The table lists this clonotype with a few counts. As DNA, the CDR3 is TGTGCCAGCAGCGTAGTAGGAGGGATGAACACTGAAGCTTTCTTT. Translating gives CASSVVGGMNTEAFF. The chain recombines TRBV9 with TRBJ1-1; D remains ambiguous. Germline V CDR1 and CDR2: SGDLS, YYNGEE. The V end was cut by 0 bases, the J end by 0 bases, with 9 bases between. The CDR3 is made up of 15 amino acids.

Ten or more counts support this clonotype. The chain uses TRBV11-2 and TRBJ2-7; D is ambiguous. Germline CDR1 SGHAT, CDR2 FQNNGV. V was trimmed by 1 base and J by 7 bases, leaving 8 bases between them. The CDR3 is 12 residues long. The CDR3 is CASSLGVGEQYF. In DNA, the CDR3 is TGTGCCAGCAGCTTAGGAGTGGGGGAGCAGTACTTC.

The CDR3 DNA follows: TGTGCCAGCAGCTACGCGGGGTTTGATCAGCCCCAGCATTTT. Translated, it gives CASSYAGFDQPQHF. This chain connects TRBV6-2 or TRBV6-3 to TRBJ1-5; D ambiguous. This CDR3 is built from 14 residues. The V and J ends lost 6 bases and 5 bases respectively, with 14 bases between them. Germline V gene lookup returns CDR1 MNHEY and CDR2 SVGEGT.

Of note for this clonotype: This may come from a read error, since a much larger clone is one base off. The chain employs TRBV15 and TRBJ1-2, with 9 bases fitting TRBD1. The CDR3 is 18 residues long. Looked up from germline, CDR1 is LNHNV and CDR2 is YYDKDF (reference sequence). The CDR3 nucleotides are TGTGCCACCAGCAGAGATCTGGGGACAGGGACGGTAGCCTATGGCTACCCCTTC. It is translated as CATSRDLGTGTVAYGYPF.

This clonotype was detected many times. V gene TRBV6-1 combines with J gene TRBJ2-5; 7 nucleotides agree with TRBD2. The V gene's germline CDR1 is MNHNS and CDR2 SASEGT. The V gene end was trimmed by 8 bases and the J gene end by 1 base; junction bases not matched to a gene: 10. The CDR3 extends over 15 amino acids. The CDR3 protein is CASATGTTFQETQYF. The CDR3 DNA is TGTGCCAGCGCCACCGGGACTACCTTCCAAGAGACCCAGTACTTC.